A selection of T cell receptor beta chains follows, all from one sample in a study of T cells in placental villitis. The data were produced by immunoSEQ multiplex PCR, yet TCRdb's version contains in-frame clones alone and is incomplete. The table shows roughly 6,300 clones, with around 78% occurring only once. The material sequenced was placental tissue containing maternal and fetal cells. These receptors were obtained from a human patient with infectious villitis; the placental T cells may come from both mother and fetus. The CDR3 runs from the conserved cysteine through the conserved F or W. The D gene is left open where the match is weak. The listing skips clone size in some rows; elsewhere it reads once, few, many or a size class.

length: 15
V: TRBV27
size: .
D: TRBD1
J: TRBJ1-1
DNA: TGTGCCAGCAGTGCCCACAGGGGGCGAGGCACTGAAGCTTTCTTT
CDR3: CASSAHRGRGTEAFF

length: 15
V: TRBV4-1
size: .
D: .
J: TRBJ1-6
DNA: TGCGCCAGCAGCCAAGGTTCCAGCAATAATTCACCCCTCCACTTT
CDR3: CASSQGSSNNSPLHF

length: 15
V: TRBV7-9
size: few
D: .
J: TRBJ2-3
DNA: TGTGCCAGCAGCTTAGATGGGGATGGCGCAGATACGCAGTATTTT
CDR3: CASSLDGDGADTQYF

length: 14
V: TRBV13
size: .
D: .
J: TRBJ2-3
DNA: TGTGCCAGCAGCTTAGGGGCGGGCACAGATACGCAGTATTTT
CDR3: CASSLGAGTDTQYF

length: 15
V: TRBV6-5
size: .
D: TRBD1
J: TRBJ1-1
DNA: TGTGCCAGCGGGGGGACAGGGGGCTTGTACACTGAAGCTTTCTTT
CDR3: CASGGTGGLYTEAFF

length: 15
V: TRBV7-3
size: few
D: .
J: TRBJ1-6
DNA: TGTGCCAGCAGCTTATCTGAGAGGGGGGTATCGCCCCTCCACTTT
CDR3: CASSLSERGVSPLHF

length: 13
V: TRBV30
size: .
D: .
J: TRBJ1-1
DNA: TGTGCCTGGAGTGTACAGAGGGGCGCGGAAGCTTTCTTT
CDR3: CAWSVQRGAEAFF

length: 15
V: TRBV13
size: .
D: TRBD2
J: TRBJ2-7
DNA: TGTGCCAGCAGCCCCCGACTAGCGCGGCTGAACGAGCAGTACTTC
CDR3: CASSPRLARLNEQYF

length: 18
V: TRBV3-1/TRBV3-2
size: .
D: TRBD2
J: TRBJ2-5
DNA: TGTGCCAGCAGCCAATATTATGCTAGCGGGGGGCTCCAAGAGACCCAGTACTTC
CDR3: CASSQYYASGGLQETQYF

length: 17
V: TRBV27
size: .
D: TRBD1
J: TRBJ1-5
DNA: TGTGCCAGCAGTTCTTTTGCTAGGACAGGGGTCACTCAGCCCCAGCATTTT
CDR3: CASSSFARTGVTQPQHF

length: 11
V: TRBV29-1
size: .
D: .
J: TRBJ1-1
DNA: TGCAGCGTTGAAGGTAGGGAGGAAGCTTTCTTT
CDR3: CSVEGREEAFF

length: 17
V: TRBV7-2
size: .
D: TRBD2
J: TRBJ2-6
DNA: TGTGCCAGCAGCTTCCTCCGGGGGGGCTCTGGGGCCAACGTCCTGACTTTC
CDR3: CASSFLRGGSGANVLTF

length: 15
V: TRBV6-2/TRBV6-3
size: .
D: TRBD2
J: TRBJ2-5
DNA: TGTGCCAGCAGTTCCGGGACTAGCGGGGGGGTGACCCAGTACTTC
CDR3: CASSSGTSGGVTQYF

length: 16
V: TRBV7-2
size: .
D: .
J: TRBJ2-6
DNA: TGTGCCAGCAGCCGGAGGGGGACCTCTGGGGCCAACGTCCTGACTTTC
CDR3: CASSRRGTSGANVLTF

length: 15
V: TRBV6-5
size: .
D: TRBD1
J: TRBJ1-5
DNA: TGTGCCAGCAGGGTAACCGGGACAGTAAATCAGCCCCAGCATTTT
CDR3: CASRVTGTVNQPQHF

length: 13
V: TRBV7-9
size: .
D: .
J: TRBJ1-1
DNA: TGTGCCAGCACCCCCCAGGTGACAGCTGAAGCTTTCTTT
CDR3: CASTPQVTAEAFF

length: 14
V: TRBV5-4
size: .
D: TRBD2
J: TRBJ2-5
DNA: TGTGCCAGCAGACTAGCGGGGGGGCAAGAGACCCAGTACTTC
CDR3: CASRLAGGQETQYF

length: 16
V: TRBV6-2/TRBV6-3
size: .
D: TRBD2
J: TRBJ2-3
DNA: TGTGCCAGCAGCAGGGGACTAGCGGCCGGGACAGATACGCAGTATTTT
CDR3: CASSRGLAAGTDTQYF

length: 17
V: TRBV27
size: once
D: TRBD1
J: TRBJ2-3
DNA: TGTGCCAGCAGTTTCCTTCAGGGCAGGGGGCGGGTAAATGGGCAGTATTTT
CDR3: CASSFLQGRGRVNGQYF

length: 14
V: TRBV7-2
size: .
D: TRBD2
J: TRBJ2-7
DNA: TGTGCCAGCAGCTTAGACGGGGGGTTCTACGAGCAGTACTTC
CDR3: CASSLDGGFYEQYF

length: 12
V: TRBV6-5
size: .
D: .
J: TRBJ2-7
DNA: TGTGCCAGCAGTTACGCAGGCTACGAGCAGTACTTC
CDR3: CASSYAGYEQYF

length: 13
V: TRBV12-3/TRBV12-4
size: few
D: .
J: TRBJ1-1
DNA: TGTGCCAGCAGTCTCCAGGGAAACACTGAAGCTTTCTTT
CDR3: CASSLQGNTEAFF

length: 16
V: TRBV4-2
size: .
D: .
J: TRBJ2-1
DNA: TGTGCCAGCAGCCAAGTAAGCGCTAGGGGGACTCCTGAGCAGTTCTTC
CDR3: CASSQVSARGTPEQFF

length: 16
V: TRBV10-2
size: .
D: TRBD2
J: TRBJ2-2
DNA: TGCGCCAGCAGTGAGTCGTTAGCGGGGGGGCCCGGGGAGCTGTTTTTT
CDR3: CASSESLAGGPGELFF